The T cell receptor beta chain described here comes from a study of cytomegalovirus exposure and HLA in healthy donors. Findings and caveats of the study: As was reported, the classifier diagnosed cytomegalovirus status with high specificity and sensitivity.

The donors comprised healthy bone marrow donors. With 60 Vbeta and 13 Jbeta primers, the PCR was carried out. TCRdb keeps only in-frame clones here, not all; method: immunoSEQ multiplex PCR. The sample includes fewer than 60,000 clones, roughly 50% seen only once; the top ten take over 9.5%. This CDR3 has 14 residues. CDR1 is LGHNA and CDR2 is YSLEER in the germline V gene. J gave up 13 bases and V 4 bases, and 7 bases lay outside the gene matches. A note on this clone: Its antigen is still unknown.

V usage is TRBV4-3 and J usage is TRBJ1-6, with TRBD1 matching 10 bases. The sequence was obtained from a human donor in good health. Sequenced: PBMCs. The DNA for the CDR3 is TGCGCCAGCAGCCCGGGACAGGGGCTGGGCCCCCTCCACTTT. Protein product: CASSPGQGLGPLHF.